This T cell receptor beta chain appears in the sequencing data of a study of tumor-infiltrating lymphocytes in primary liver carcinoma. General observations from the study: The difference in top-250-clone fraction between tumors and blood was significant, favoring tumors (p = 0.039).

This clonotype was counted between two and nine times. Its antigen is unknown. Using a constant-region primer together with ProtoScript II reverse transcriptase, TCR beta cDNA was made from 500 to 650 ng of total RNA. Investigators got TCR beta libraries out of three nested multiplex PCR rounds, done with slightly modified ARM-PCR. TRBV1-TRBV30 forward primers and a C-beta reverse primer were used in the first two PCR rounds, which each ran for approximately 11 cycles. TCRdb called the multiplex PCR reads again in MiXCR, with one record for every CDR3 protein. This table holds 330,000 or so distinct CDR3 sequences, roughly 61% found once. The CDR3 has 15 amino acids. V lost 3 bases and J lost 2, with 13 bases in between. The germline V gene encodes CDR1 SGHRS and CDR2 YFSETQ. Germline DNA was also extracted, while the blood RNA originated from unsorted whole blood.

The chain combines TRBV5-1 with TRBJ2-3, with D perhaps matching TRBD1 (7 bases). The receptor was isolated from a man between 35 and 55 years old with primary liver carcinoma and hepatitis B virus infection. The source material was peripheral blood. CDR3 nucleotides: TGCGCCAGCAGCTCGGCGGGACAGACCACAGATACGCAGTATTTT. It yields the protein CASSSAGQTTDTQYF.